Shown below are 29 T cell receptor beta chains from a single sample sequenced in a study of blood T cells in healthy people across ages. For the second PCR, which ran for 7 to 11 cycles, a sample-barcoded 5' primer and a J-beta primer mix were used. TCRdb independently ran MiXCR on the 5' RACE reads; one entry per CDR3 protein. The repertoire holds hundreds of thousands of distinct CDR3 sequences, with around 26% as singletons. Sequenced input: blood. The receptors were sampled from an elderly woman in good health.

Ten or more counts support this clonotype. The V gene is TRBV3-1, the J gene TRBJ2-7; D is possibly TRBD2 (6 bases). CDR1 and CDR2 (germline): LGHDT, YNNKEL (reference sequence). Trimming pared 5 bases from V and 4 bases from J, leaving 12 bases between. The CDR3 is made up of 13 amino acids. This CDR3 reads CASSKGLFYEQYF. For the CDR3, the DNA is TGTGCCAGCAGCAAGGGACTCTTTTACGAGCAGTACTTC.

This clonotype was detected a few times. The chain carries TRBV7-2 and TRBJ2-2; D is unresolved. The CDR3 totals 16 residues. Germline V lookup: CDR1 SGHTA, CDR2 FQGNSA. Trimming pared 0 bases from V and 0 bases from J, leaving 8 bases between. CDR3: CASSLAYTPNTGELFF. As DNA, the CDR3 is TGTGCCAGCAGCTTAGCTTATACACCGAACACCGGGGAGCTGTTTTTT.

Many counts were recorded for this clonotype. V and J are TRBV7-2 and TRBJ2-5; 7 bases line up with TRBD1. After removal of 7 bases from V and 4 bases from J, the junction contained 9 bases not matched to a gene. There are 14 residues in the CDR3. In germline, CDR1 is SGHTA, CDR2 FQGNSA. CDR3 nucleotides: TGTGCCAGCACCGAAGGACAGGCGAGAGAGACCCAGTACTTC. Its protein is CASTEGQARETQYF.

This clonotype has just a few counts. The rearrangement links TRBV18 to TRBJ2-7; 7 bases are shared with TRBD2. Germline values: CDR1 KGHSH, CDR2 LQKENI. This CDR3 spans 13 amino acids. V lost 0 bases, J lost 7 bases, and 3 bases stayed unmatched. In DNA form, the CDR3 reads TGTGCCAGCTCACCACCGGGGGGGAGTGAGCAGTACTTC. Protein sequence: CASSPPGGSEQYF. The full variable domain, rest sourced from reference TRBV18 and TRBJ2-7, is NAGVMQNPRHLVRRRGQEARLRCSPMKGHSHVYWYRQLPEEGLKFMVYLQKENIIDESGMPKERFSAEFPKEGPSILRIQQVVRGDSAAYFCASSPPGGSEQYFGPGTRLTVT.

The V gene is TRBV4-2, the J gene TRBJ2-3; D remains ambiguous. Germline loops: CDR1 LGHNA, CDR2 YNFKEQ. The CDR3 is 13 residues long. The germline V and J ends were trimmed by 5 bases and 6 bases, with 12 bases remaining between them. The CDR3 is CASSVSQGDTQYF. CDR3 in DNA: TGTGCCAGCAGCGTATCTCAAGGGGATACGCAGTATTTT.

The V call is TRBV5-1, the J call TRBJ1-1, with D tentatively TRBD1 (6 bases). This CDR3 has 15 amino acids. The V gene lost 3 bases and the J gene lost 1 base, with 13 bases spanning the gap. The germline V gene has CDR1 SGHRS and CDR2 YFSETQ. The CDR3 sequence: CASSSGGGPNTEAFF. The CDR3 DNA follows: TGCGCCAGCAGCTCTGGGGGGGGGCCGAACACTGAAGCTTTCTTT.

The chain carries TRBV6-1 and TRBJ2-3, with D possibly TRBD2 on 5 matching bases. Germline lookup yields CDR1 MNHNS and CDR2 SASEGT. Trimming took 7 bases from V and 0 from J, leaving 11 bases between them. The CDR3 is made up of 14 amino acids. CDR3 region: CASMLSGSTDTQYF. The DNA for the CDR3 is TGTGCCAGCATGCTCAGCGGTAGCACAGATACGCAGTATTTT.

This clonotype was detected a few times. The chain links TRBV20-1 to TRBJ1-2, with no clear D. V shed 3 bases and J shed 8 bases, with 16 bases lying between them. This CDR3 is built from 13 residues. Germline CDR1 reads DFQATT; CDR2 reads SNEGSKA (reference sequence). This chain's CDR3 is CSARIDSYTGYTF. Here the CDR3 DNA reads TGCAGTGCTAGGATTGACTCATATACAGGCTACACCTTC.

Concerning this clonotype itself: A much larger clone lies a single base off, so this may be a read error. V and J are TRBV7-9 and TRBJ2-5; D is perhaps TRBD2 (5 bases). The J call may be incorrect, as the DNA end agrees better with TRBJ2-7. Germline V CDR1 and CDR2: SEHNR, FQNEAQ (reference sequence). This CDR3 contains 15 residues. CDR3 nucleotides: TGTGCCAGCAGCTTGCTGGCGAGGGTCCTTTACGAGCAGTACTTC. It specifies CASSLLARVLYEQYF.

The V and J genes are TRBV15 and TRBJ1-1, with TRBD1 matching over 11 bases. Germline V lookup: CDR1 LNHNV, CDR2 YYDKDF (reference sequence). Unmatched junction bases numbered 6, after V lost 1 base and J lost 5 bases. The CDR3 covers 16 residues. The CDR3 region is CATSRGDRGGRTEAFF. CDR3 sequence (DNA): TGTGCCACCAGCAGAGGGGACAGGGGGGGAAGGACTGAAGCTTTCTTT.

V usage is TRBV6-6 and J usage is TRBJ1-6; a weak D match, TRBD1 (6 bases). This CDR3 contains 17 residues. V was shortened by 8 bases and J by 10 bases, with 27 bases between the two germline ends. Germline CDR1 is MNHNY and CDR2 is SVGAGI (reference sequence). In nucleotides, the CDR3 is TGTGCCAGCCCTAATATGGGGGGGCGGGGGACTGGGTCACCCCTCCACTTT. Its translation: CASPNMGGRGTGSPLHF.

CDR3 loop: CSVREDTNYEQYF. DNA for the CDR3: TGCAGCGTTCGGGAAGATACAAACTACGAGCAGTACTTC. The J gene is TRBJ2-7, the V gene TRBV29-1; D might be TRBD2 (5 bases). CDR3 length: 13 residues. Germline CDR1 SQVTM, CDR2 ANQGSEA. Trimming took 5 bases from V and 3 from J, leaving 14 bases between them.

This chain connects TRBV24-1 to TRBJ2-7; 9 nucleotides agree with TRBD1. The J call is in doubt because the DNA end fits TRBJ2-5 better. The V gene's germline CDR1 is KGHDR and CDR2 SFDVKD. The CDR3 loop spans 15 amino acids. The CDR3 sequence: CATSDSTTGGETQYF. DNA for the CDR3: TGTGCCACCAGTGATTCGACGACAGGGGGTGAGACCCAGTACTTC.

The CDR3 coding sequence is TGTGCCAGCAGCGCGGGGACAGGTATACCCGACGAGCAGTACTTC. This encodes CASSAGTGIPDEQYF. The chain uses TRBV7-9 and TRBJ2-7; 8 bases are a match to TRBD1. This CDR3 is 15 amino acids long. V shed 5 bases, J shed 5 bases, and the junction held 11 bases outside the gene matches. CDR1 SEHNR and CDR2 FQNEAQ come from the germline V gene (reference sequence).

As to this clonotype: A much larger clone lies a single base off, so this may be a read error. The J gene is TRBJ1-5, the V gene TRBV7-2; no clear D gene. Germline V gene lookup returns CDR1 SGHTA and CDR2 FQGNSA. The CDR3 runs 12 residues. The CDR3 loop reads CANSLGFQPQHF. In nucleotides, the CDR3 is TGTGCCAACAGCTTAGGCTTCCAGCCCCAGCATTTT.

The rearrangement joins TRBV12-3 or TRBV12-4 to TRBJ2-2; D remains unclear. The CDR3 has 16 amino acids. V gave up 6 bases and J gave up 2 bases, with 16 bases separating them. This CDR3 reads CASSRTGSFNTGELFF. The CDR3 DNA is TGTGCCAGCAGCCGTACGGGTAGCTTTAACACCGGGGAGCTGTTTTTT.

This clonotype was counted only a few times. Given a much more abundant clone one base away, this may be a read error. This chain uses TRBV7-2 with TRBJ2-1, with D maybe TRBD2 (6 bases). Germline assignment: CDR1 SGHTA and CDR2 FQGNSA. Trimming took 4 bases from V and 9 from J, leaving 10 bases between them. The CDR3 consists of 12 residues. The CDR3 loop reads CASSWDGGEQFF. CDR3 nucleotide sequence: TGTGCCAGCAGCTGGGACGGGGGTGAGCAGTTCTTC.

There are a few counts of this clonotype. This sequence joins TRBV7-2 and TRBJ2-2; possibly TRBD1 for D (6 bases). Germline V gene lookup returns CDR1 SGHTA and CDR2 FQGNSA. V shed 7 bases and J shed 0 bases, with 9 bases lying between them. The length of the CDR3 is 14 residues. CDR3 DNA sequence: TGTGCCAGCAAGGGGACACCGAACACCGGGGAGCTGTTTTTT. Its protein product is CASKGTPNTGELFF.

This clonotype has ten or more counts. V gene TRBV2 combines with J gene TRBJ2-3; D may be TRBD1 or TRBD2 (5 bases each). The CDR3 totals 14 residues. Germline values: CDR1 SNHLY, CDR2 FYNNEI. V shed 5 bases and J shed 6 bases, with 15 bases lying between them. The CDR3 DNA is TGTGCCAGCAGTTCCACAGGCGGGTCTGATACGCAGTATTTT. This sequence encodes CASSSTGGSDTQYF.

The table lists this clonotype with a few counts. The V gene is TRBV30, the J gene TRBJ1-4, with 7 bases fitting TRBD1. This CDR3 has 13 residues. Germline V gives CDR1 GTSNPN, CDR2 SVGIG (reference sequence). Trimming cost V 5 bases and J 4 bases; bases outside gene matches: 4. CDR3 loop: CAWGQAYNEKLFF. CDR3 bases: TGTGCCTGGGGACAGGCCTATAATGAAAAACTGTTTTTT.

This clonotype showed up many times. The rearrangement joins TRBV3-1 to TRBJ1-5, with 7 bases fitting TRBD1. Germline-derived CDR1 and CDR2 are LGHDT and YNNKEL (reference sequence). V gave up 3 bases and J gave up 9 bases; unmatched junction bases: 11. The CDR3 consists of 15 residues. The CDR3 DNA is TGTGCCAGCAGCCAGTACCGGGACAGCGGTTGGCCCCAGCATTTT. Protein sequence: CASSQYRDSGWPQHF.

This chain connects TRBV4-3 to TRBJ2-7; 9 bases fit TRBD2. Germline assignment: CDR1 LGHNA and CDR2 YSLEER. This CDR3 spans 16 amino acids. The junction had 7 bases not matched to a gene; V was cut back by 0 bases and J by 4 bases. The CDR3 coding sequence is TGCGCCAGCAGCCAAGATCGGGCTAGCGGGACTTACGAGCAGTACTTC. The encoded protein is CASSQDRASGTYEQYF.

This clonotype was detected ten times or more. This sequence joins TRBV7-9 and TRBJ1-2; D call uncertain. This CDR3 spans 13 amino acids. V was cut by 1 base and J by 5 bases, with 8 bases left in between. Germline-derived CDR1 and CDR2 are SEHNR and FQNEAQ (reference sequence). The CDR3 loop is CASSLERGYGYTF. The CDR3, as DNA: TGTGCCAGCAGCTTAGAACGAGGTTATGGCTACACCTTC. The whole variable domain, remainder taken from reference TRBV7-9 and TRBJ1-2, is DTGVSQNPRHKITKRGQNVTFRCDPISEHNRLYWYRQTLGQGPEFLTYFQNEAQLEKSRLLSDRFSAERPKGSFSTLEIQRTEQGDSAMYLCASSLERGYGYTFGSGTRLTVV.

The chain uses TRBV20-1 and TRBJ2-5, with a weak D call TRBD1 (6 bases). The J call may be incorrect, as the DNA end agrees better with TRBJ2-7. This CDR3 has 14 residues. In germline, CDR1 is DFQATT, CDR2 SNEGSKA (reference sequence). The CDR3 DNA reads TGCAGTGCAGATCCAGGGGATAGGGGGTACGAGCAGTACTTC. Residues: CSADPGDRGYEQYF.

The chain carries TRBV30 and TRBJ2-3; D may correspond to TRBD1 or TRBD2 (5 bases each). The germline gives CDR1 GTSNPN, CDR2 SVGIG (reference sequence). The length of the CDR3 is 12 residues. V was shortened by 5 bases and J by 8 bases, with 14 bases between the two germline ends. For the CDR3, the DNA is TGTGCCTGGGGCGACTCGGGGCGTACGCAGTATTTT. Its protein is CAWGDSGRTQYF.

The table lists this clonotype with a count of one. This sequence may be a read error, since a much larger clone differs from it by one base. The J gene is TRBJ2-3, the V gene TRBV5-1, with a tentative D call TRBD1 (6 bases). The CDR3 is made up of 13 amino acids. Germline CDR1 reads SGHRS; CDR2 reads YFSETQ. Between the trimmed V and J ends, which lost 4 bases and 5 bases, there was a span of 11 bases. The CDR3 loop is CASSEQGQDTQYF. CDR3 DNA: TGCGCCAGCAGCGAGCAGGGACAAGATACGCAGTATTTT.

This clonotype was found many times. At one end the junction does not follow the germline gene, possibly because of a read error. This sequence joins TRBV5-1 and TRBJ2-7; D gene unclear. The germline CDR1 and CDR2 sequences are SGHRS and YFSETQ. This CDR3 has 13 amino acids. CDR3 residues: CASSLALGLEQYF. CDR3 coding DNA: TGCGCCAGCAGTTTGGCTCTAGGGCTTGAGCAGTACTTC.

This clonotype was recorded only once. The genes are TRBV30 and TRBJ2-7, with TRBD1 matching over 8 bases. The last part of the DNA fits TRBJ2-5 better; the J call may be wrong. Germline V gene sequence: CDR1 GTSNPN, CDR2 SVGIG (reference sequence). This CDR3 is 13 amino acids long. The DNA for the CDR3 is TGTGCCTGGTCCAGGGGGCGAACAGAGACCCAGTACTTC. It codes for CAWSRGRTETQYF.

The table lists this clonotype with many counts. J is TRBJ2-1 and V is TRBV5-1; possible D gene TRBD1, 6 bases. V lost 2 bases and J lost 1, with 7 bases in between. CDR1 is SGHRS, CDR2 YFSETQ, per germline. The length of the CDR3 is 14 residues. As DNA, the CDR3 is TGCGCCAGCAGCTTTGGACAGTCCTACAATGAGCAGTTCTTC. Translated, it gives CASSFGQSYNEQFF.